This T cell receptor (beta chain) comes out of a study of cytomegalovirus exposure and HLA in healthy donors. In the study overall: In an earlier analysis, around 100 million unique TCR beta sequences were found from 150 million to 200 million T cells.

Study-wide findings and caveats: Among the CMV-associated chains, three were confirmed in vitro as specific for CMV antigens.

Points on this clone: Its antigen is still unknown.

Samples came from healthy bone marrow donors. The PCR employed 60 Vbeta primers together with 13 Jbeta primers. Clones were read by immunoSEQ multiplex PCR, and TCRdb kept only the in-frame ones, dropping some. The table lists 150,000 to 200,000 clones, 65% to 80% of them singletons. The CDR3 length is 18 residues. CDR1 and CDR2 (germline): GTSNPN, SVGIG (reference sequence). The junction had 10 bases not matched to a gene; V was cut back by 0 bases and J by 4 bases. The chain joins TRBV30 to TRBJ2-2; 11 nucleotides line up with TRBD1. Input material: PBMCs. The sequence was obtained from a woman aged 40-49 years in good health and CMV-seronegative. Here the CDR3 DNA reads TGTGCCTGGAGTGTAGGATGGATAGGGACAGGGGGCACCGGGGAGCTGTTTTTT. It translates to CAWSVGWIGTGGTGELFF.